This entry is about one TCR beta chain. The source of the sample is a study of beta chain features in type 1 diabetes. About the research overall: Healthy donors and patients showed comparable age, gender and cell yields.

The germline CDR1 and CDR2 sequences are SGHVS and FQNEAQ. V shed 5 bases and J shed 6 bases, with 10 bases lying between them. CDR3 length: 13 residues. Expressed TCRB transcripts were sequenced after all isolated RNA was converted to cDNA. Sequencing used immunoSEQ multiplex PCR; TCRdb keeps in-frame clones, though not all of them. The sample contains 900,000 or so clones, 17% of which appear only once. Sequencing was done on a sample of naive CD4+ T cells from blood. This TCR was sampled from a woman aged 18-29 years in good health. V usage is TRBV7-8 and J usage is TRBJ2-2, with D hard to call. The CDR3 nucleotides are TGTGCCAGCAGCCTACATACTTCCGGGGAGCTGTTTTTT. It codes for CASSLHTSGELFF. The variable domain in full, with the rest retrieved from reference TRBV7-8 and TRBJ2-2, is GAGVSQSPRYKVAKRGQDVALRCDPISGHVSLFWYQQALGQGPEFLTYFQNEAQLDKSGLPSDRFFAERPEGSVSTLKIQRTQQEDSAVYLCASSLHTSGELFFGEGSRLTVL.